The 20 T cell receptor beta chains below were found in one sample sequenced in a study of T cell repertoires in cytomegalovirus infection. Via MiXCR, TCRdb re-called the reads, giving one row per CDR3 protein. The table lists over 200,000 distinct CDR3 sequences, about 13% of them singletons, with about 8.7% in the top ten. What was sequenced was PBMCs. All receptors come from a human donor in good health (CMV status not recorded). Some clones in this sample may be carry-over from other donors' samples.

This clonotype was observed many times. The rearrangement joins TRBV7-2 to TRBJ1-1, with 8 bases matching TRBD1. Germline lookup yields CDR1 SGHTA and CDR2 FQGNSA. After removal of 4 bases from V and 0 bases from J, the junction contained 19 bases not matched to a gene. This CDR3 is built from 20 residues. The CDR3 region is CASSYNRQGASLLMNTEAFF. The CDR3, as DNA: TGTGCCAGCAGCTATAATAGGCAGGGGGCAAGCCTTCTCATGAACACTGAAGCTTTCTTT.

The sample holds a few counts of this clonotype. The DNA for the CDR3 is TGTGCCAGCAGTGTTCTCCCGGGTCTCCCCCCGGGCGGCTACACCTTC. This encodes CASSVLPGLPPGGYTF. The chain carries TRBV2 and TRBJ1-2; D is uncertain. Per germline, CDR1 SNHLY and CDR2 FYNNEI. With 4 bases removed from V and 8 bases from J, the gap between germline ends came to 23 bases. The CDR3 runs to 16 residues.

V and J are TRBV10-1 and TRBJ1-1, with D unclear. In germline, CDR1 is WNHNN, CDR2 SYGVQD (reference sequence). Trimming pared 6 bases from V and 6 bases from J, leaving 14 bases between. CDR3 length equals 13 residues. The CDR3 is CASRMAGNAEAFF. The CDR3 region has the DNA TGCGCCAGCAGAATGGCTGGAAACGCTGAAGCTTTCTTT.

In this sample, this clonotype turned up many times. This chain uses TRBV7-2 with TRBJ1-6; TRBD1 aligns across 12 bases. Looked up from germline, CDR1 is SGHTA and CDR2 is FQGNSA. J was trimmed by 7 bases and V by 5 bases; bases with no gene match: 6. The CDR3 consists of 16 residues. CDR3: CASSTRDRGLNSPLHF. CDR3 nucleotide sequence: TGTGCCAGCAGCACCCGGGACAGGGGGCTAAATTCACCCCTCCACTTT.

This clonotype was seen repeatedly, ten times or more. V and J are TRBV7-2 and TRBJ1-2, with D unresolved. CDR1 and CDR2 from the germline V gene are SGHTA and FQGNSA. The CDR3 is 13 amino acids. V shed 5 bases and J shed 5 bases, with 12 bases lying between them. CDR3 in amino acids: CASSNRRRYGYTF. CDR3 DNA sequence: TGTGCCAGCAGCAACAGACGGAGGTATGGCTACACCTTC.

This clonotype was seen more than once but under ten times. The J gene is TRBJ2-4, the V gene TRBV20-1, with D perhaps matching TRBD1 or TRBD2 (6 bases each). This CDR3 has 13 residues. Trimming removed 5 bases from V and 8 bases from J, with 16 bases in between. Per the germline V gene, CDR1 is DFQATT and CDR2 is SNEGSKA (reference sequence). As DNA, the CDR3 is TGCAGTGCTCCAATTGGAGGGGGGTACATTCAGTACTTC. The encoded protein is CSAPIGGGYIQYF.

This chain uses TRBV7-9 with TRBJ2-1, with TRBD1 as a possible D gene (5 bases). CDR3 length equals 13 residues. Germline V gene sequence: CDR1 SEHNR, CDR2 FQNEAQ (reference sequence). With 4 bases removed from V and 9 bases from J, the gap between germline ends came to 13 bases. The CDR3 spells CASSSSAQGEQFF. CDR3 nucleotide sequence: TGTGCCAGCAGCTCGTCGGCCCAGGGTGAGCAGTTCTTC.

CDR3 amino acids: CASSLAWRAEAFF. The DNA of the CDR3 is TGTGCCAGCAGCCTAGCATGGCGGGCTGAAGCTTTCTTT. The V gene is TRBV5-4, the J gene TRBJ1-1, with D uncertain. V was cut by 4 bases and J by 6 bases, with 13 bases left in between. The CDR3 sequence is 13 residues long. In germline, CDR1 is SGHNT, CDR2 YYREEE (reference sequence). Drawing the rest from reference TRBV5-4 and TRBJ1-1, the complete variable domain is ETGVTQSPTHLIKTRGQQVTLRCSSQSGHNTVSWYQQALGQGPQFIFQYYREEENGRGNFPPRFSGLQFPNYSSELNVNALELDDSALYLCASSLAWRAEAFFGQGTRLTVV.

This clonotype was counted many times. V usage is TRBV10-3 and J usage is TRBJ1-1; 8 bases match TRBD1. This CDR3 spans 14 amino acids. V lost 4 bases and J lost 4; bases outside the gene matches: 5. Germline V gives CDR1 ENHRY, CDR2 SYGVKD. This CDR3 reads CAISADRDVTEAFF. DNA of the CDR3: TGTGCCATCAGTGCGGACAGGGATGTCACTGAAGCTTTCTTT.

This clonotype was recorded a few times. V and J are TRBV28 and TRBJ1-1; D not resolved. V lost 5 bases to trimming and J lost 4 bases, with 14 bases between them. This CDR3 comprises 14 residues. Germline V gene data show CDR1 as MDHEN and CDR2 as SYDVKM. CDR3 sequence: CASSPPAGSTEAFF. DNA for the CDR3: TGTGCCAGCAGTCCGCCGGCAGGCAGCACTGAAGCTTTCTTT.

CDR3 residues: CASRSGLAVYEQYF. The DNA of the CDR3 is TGTGCCAGCAGATCGGGACTAGCGGTCTACGAGCAGTACTTC. The chain links TRBV28 to TRBJ2-7; 11 nucleotides line up with TRBD2. CDR3 length: 14 amino acids. The germline CDR1 and CDR2 sequences are MDHEN and SYDVKM. V dropped 6 bases and J dropped 3; count of bases not matched to a gene: 4.

This clonotype was counted at least ten times. The rearrangement uses TRBV12-3 or TRBV12-4 and TRBJ2-1, with D perhaps TRBD1 or TRBD2 (5 bases each). The CDR3 has 14 amino acids. V lost 8 bases to trimming and J lost 7 bases, with 18 bases between them. CDR3 in DNA: TGTGCCAGCGGCCTTTCGGACGGGGCTAATGAGCAGTTCTTC. Translating gives CASGLSDGANEQFF.

CDR3 residues: CASSFLAGGPNEQFF. The CDR3 DNA is TGTGCCAGCAGTTTCCTAGCGGGAGGGCCAAATGAGCAGTTCTTC. The J gene is TRBJ2-1, the V gene TRBV12-3 or TRBV12-4, with 12 nucleotides matching TRBD2. Germline trimming cut 3 bases from V and 7 bases from J; bases unmatched to any gene: 4. This CDR3 contains 15 residues.

This clonotype was recorded a few times. The V call is TRBV19, the J call TRBJ1-1; 7 bases are shared with TRBD1. The CDR3 has 13 amino acids. In germline, CDR1 is LNHDA, CDR2 SQIVND (reference sequence). V lost 1 base, J lost 10 bases, and 6 bases stayed unmatched. As DNA, the CDR3 is TGTGCCAGTAGTATAGCCCAGGGGGAAGGAGCTTTCTTT. Its protein is CASSIAQGEGAFF. The full variable domain, in which reference TRBV19 and TRBJ1-1 provide the parts outside the CDR3, is DGGITQSPKYLFRKEGQNVTLSCEQNLNHDAMYWYRQDPGQGLRLIYYSQIVNDFQKGDIAEGYSVSREKKESFPLTVTSAQKNPTAFYLCASSIAQGEGAFFGQGTRLTVV.

This clonotype was detected ten times or more. The chain is built from TRBV12-3 or TRBV12-4 and TRBJ1-4; D might be TRBD1 (6 bases). The CDR3 loop spans 18 amino acids. The ends were cut back, 10 bases at V and 3 bases at J, with 27 bases in the middle. The CDR3, as DNA: TGTGCCACCGTCAAAGGGGACACGCGAGTAATTGCTAATGAAAAACTGTTTTTT. Translating gives CATVKGDTRVIANEKLFF.

This clonotype was found many times. The chain couples TRBV7-2 to TRBJ2-2; no clear D gene. The germline CDR1 and CDR2 sequences are SGHTA and FQGNSA. This CDR3 region has 13 residues. V was cut by 5 bases and J by 6 bases, with 10 bases left in between. CDR3 amino acids: CASSLRPAGELFF. CDR3 DNA sequence: TGTGCCAGCAGCCTAAGGCCGGCCGGGGAGCTGTTTTTT.

This clonotype was counted between two and nine times. The chain has TRBV6-2 or TRBV6-3 and TRBJ2-1; D gene unclear. CDR1 is MNHEY and CDR2 is SVGEGT in the germline V gene. The CDR3 is 13 residues long. The V end was cut by 5 bases, the J end by 3 bases, with 8 bases between. CDR3 sequence reads: CASSVYLYNEQFF. The DNA for the CDR3 is TGTGCCAGCAGTGTGTATCTCTACAATGAGCAGTTCTTC.

This clonotype was seen many times. The chain employs TRBV7-9 and TRBJ1-2, with TRBD1 matching 9 bases. CDR1 and CDR2 from the germline V gene are SEHNR and FQNEAQ (reference sequence). There are 16 residues in the CDR3. J was trimmed by 3 bases and V by 0 bases; bases with no gene match: 5. The CDR3 region has the DNA TGTGCCAGCAGCTTAGCCGCGGGACAGGGATACTATGGCTACACCTTC. Protein product: CASSLAAGQGYYGYTF. The full variable domain, rest sourced from reference TRBV7-9 and TRBJ1-2, is DTGVSQNPRHKITKRGQNVTFRCDPISEHNRLYWYRQTLGQGPEFLTYFQNEAQLEKSRLLSDRFSAERPKGSFSTLEIQRTEQGDSAMYLCASSLAAGQGYYGYTFGSGTRLTVV.

This clonotype has more than one count but fewer than ten. This chain links TRBV28 with TRBJ1-1, with 10 nucleotides matching TRBD1. There are 15 residues in the CDR3. The germline V gene encodes CDR1 MDHEN and CDR2 SYDVKM. With 5 bases clipped from V and 3 bases from J, the junction kept 6 bases outside the gene matches. The CDR3 DNA follows: TGTGCCAGCAGTCAACCAGGGACAGGGGACACTGAAGCTTTCTTT. Its protein product is CASSQPGTGDTEAFF.

This clonotype was seen only a few times. This chain's CDR3 is CASRPGTSDEQYF. Here the CDR3 DNA reads TGTGCCAGCAGGCCCGGGACTAGCGATGAGCAGTACTTC. This chain connects TRBV5-5 to TRBJ2-7; TRBD2 matches at 10 bases. The CDR3 sequence is 13 residues long. Germline CDR1 SGHKS, CDR2 YYEKEE (reference sequence). J lost 7 bases, V lost 5 bases, and 6 bases had no gene match.